What follows are 31 T cell receptor beta chains derived from one specimen sequenced in a study of Ad26.COV2.S vaccination and SARS-CoV-2 variants (dated by TCRdb to about 2021). Libraries were constructed by the immunoSEQ multiplex PCR assay. Drawn from immuneACCESS, this table holds only the in-frame rearrangements with V and J called that TCRdb kept. Clones are partly lost; checked studies trace under half to an unresolved V gene and leave the rest unexplained. This sample is represented by about 180,000 clones; around nine tenths of them were singletons. In total, the top ten clones hold roughly 6% of the sample. Explained via the paper, the time point label denotes: individuals recovered from natural SARS-CoV-2 infection. The input for sequencing was peripheral blood, taken after recovery from COVID-19. Receptor source: a human donor who had recovered from COVID-19.

This chain links TRBV19 with TRBJ1-3; D call uncertain. The V gene lost 3 bases and the J gene lost 4 bases, with 13 bases spanning the gap. The germline CDR1 and CDR2 sequences are LNHDA and SQIVND (reference sequence). The CDR3 has 15 amino acids. CDR3 region: CASSIYSEMGNTIYF. CDR3 coding DNA: TGTGCCAGTAGTATCTACTCGGAGATGGGAAACACCATATATTTT.

This chain connects TRBV6-5 to TRBJ1-2; the match to TRBD1 covers 9 bases. The trim removed 6 bases at V and 5 bases at J, leaving 7 bases unmatched. This CDR3 contains 14 residues. The V gene's germline CDR1 is MNHEY and CDR2 SVGAGI. CDR3 sequence reads: CASRTTGGGYGYTF. CDR3 in DNA: TGTGCCAGCAGAACCACAGGGGGCGGGTATGGCTACACCTTC.

The V call is TRBV29-1, the J call TRBJ2-7, with 10 bases lining up with TRBD2. Looked up from germline, CDR1 is SQVTM and CDR2 is ANQGSEA. CDR3 size: 13 residues. Trimming removed 3 bases from V and 3 bases from J; junction bases left unmatched: 2. The CDR3 sequence is CSVELAGDYEQYF. For the CDR3, the DNA is TGCAGCGTTGAGCTAGCGGGGGACTACGAGCAGTACTTC.

The chain couples TRBV7-2 to TRBJ1-1; 7 bases agree with TRBD1. V gave up 7 bases and J gave up 0 bases; unmatched junction bases: 5. This CDR3 has 14 residues. Germline lookup yields CDR1 SGHTA and CDR2 FQGNSA. The CDR3 nucleotides read TGTGCCAGCACCTACGGACAGGTGAACACTGAAGCTTTCTTT. Encoded protein: CASTYGQVNTEAFF.

V and J are TRBV6-6 and TRBJ2-3; the D is unclear. Germline values: CDR1 MNHNY, CDR2 SVGAGI (reference sequence). This CDR3 is built from 13 residues. The ends were cut back, 7 bases at V and 2 bases at J, with 10 bases in the middle. The CDR3 is CASTGFITDTQYF. CDR3 nucleotide sequence: TGTGCCAGCACCGGGTTCATCACAGATACGCAGTATTTT.

This chain links TRBV5-1 with TRBJ2-1; D unresolved. Germline V CDR1 and CDR2: SGHRS, YFSETQ. Trimming cost V 0 bases and J 4 bases, with 5 bases left between them. This CDR3 region has 13 residues. The DNA for the CDR3 is TGCGCCAGCAGCTTGGACTCTTACAATGAGCAGTTCTTC. Protein product: CASSLDSYNEQFF.

The CDR3 coding sequence is TGTGCCAGCAGCTTTGGACAGGGGAAGGGAAACACCATATATTTT. It codes for CASSFGQGKGNTIYF. The chain has TRBV6-6 and TRBJ1-3; 9 nucleotides align to TRBD1. Per the germline V gene, CDR1 is MNHNY and CDR2 is SVGAGI (reference sequence). The J segment lost 4 bases and the V segment lost 6 bases, leaving 7 bases of the junction unmatched. This CDR3 is 15 amino acids long.

The chain couples TRBV11-2 to TRBJ2-2, with no clear D. The CDR3 sequence is 17 residues long. Trimming removed 5 bases from V and 0 bases from J, with 16 bases in between. The germline CDR1 and CDR2 sequences are SGHAT and FQNNGV. The CDR3 bases are TGTGCCAGCAGCATCGACCCGAATAACCCGAACACCGGGGAGCTGTTTTTT. As protein: CASSIDPNNPNTGELFF.

To note about this clone: Other DNA variants within this sample encode the same CDR3. The rearrangement uses TRBV7-8 and TRBJ2-1, with D possibly being TRBD2 (7 bases). In germline, CDR1 is SGHVS, CDR2 FQNEAQ. The CDR3 is 15 amino acids. Trimming stripped 6 bases from V and 9 bases from J, with 21 bases between. The CDR3 protein is CASRGVRAGAGEQFF. The CDR3 coding sequence is TGTGCCAGCAGGGGGGTGCGGGCGGGGGCAGGTGAGCAGTTCTTC.

This chain links TRBV28 with TRBJ2-7, with 7 bases fitting TRBD2. Germline loops: CDR1 MDHEN, CDR2 SYDVKM. The length of the CDR3 is 15 residues. The ends lost 4 bases at V and 2 bases at J; junction bases unmatched: 8. Written as DNA, the CDR3 is TGTGCCAGCAGTTATGCCGGGACTACTCCCTACGAGCAGTACTTC. Its translation is CASSYAGTTPYEQYF. The full variable domain, in which reference TRBV28 and TRBJ2-7 provide the parts outside the CDR3, is DVKVTQSSRYLVKRTGEKVFLECVQDMDHENMFWYRQDPGLGLRLIYFSYDVKMKEKGDIPEGYSVSREKKERFSLILESASTNQTSMYLCASSYAGTTPYEQYFGPGTRLTVT.

The CDR3: CASKRAGNSNQPQHF. In nucleotides, the CDR3 is TGTGCCAGTAAGAGGGCAGGGAATAGCAATCAGCCCCAGCATTTT. The chain employs TRBV19 and TRBJ1-5, with D perhaps TRBD1 (5 bases). The CDR3 contains 15 residues. Germline V gene sequence: CDR1 LNHDA, CDR2 SQIVND (reference sequence). Trimming cost V 7 bases and J 0 bases, with 13 bases left between them. The whole variable domain, filled in from reference TRBV19 and TRBJ1-5, reads DGGITQSPKYLFRKEGQNVTLSCEQNLNHDAMYWYRQDPGQGLRLIYYSQIVNDFQKGDIAEGYSVSREKKESFPLTVTSAQKNPTAFYLCASKRAGNSNQPQHFGDGTRLSIL.

The V call is TRBV28, the J call TRBJ2-1; D might be TRBD2 (6 bases). V lost 1 base and J 10 bases, leaving 17 bases between the germline ends. The CDR3 runs 15 residues. Germline V CDR1 and CDR2: MDHEN, SYDVKM. The CDR3 DNA follows: TGTGCCAGCAGTTTATCTGGCGGGACCGTTTGGGAGCAGTTCTTC. Residues: CASSLSGGTVWEQFF.

The rearrangement links TRBV5-6 to TRBJ1-2, with a weak D call TRBD1 (6 bases). Trimming removed 3 bases at V and 4 bases at J, with 10 bases between. CDR1 is SGHDT, CDR2 YYEEEE, per germline. The length of the CDR3 is 13 residues. CDR3 sequence: CASSSRGIYGYTF. The CDR3 coding sequence is TGTGCCAGCAGCTCAAGGGGGATCTATGGCTACACCTTC. Variable domain in full (rest from reference TRBV5-6 and TRBJ1-2): DAGVTQSPTHLIKTRGQQVTLRCSPKSGHDTVSWYQQALGQGPQFIFQYYEEEERQRGNFPDRFSGHQFPNYSSELNVNALLLGDSALYLCASSSRGIYGYTFGSGTRLTVV.

This clone showed up just a few times. The chain carries TRBV10-3 and TRBJ2-5; a possible D gene is TRBD2 (7 bases). This CDR3 comprises 15 residues. The germline CDR1 and CDR2 sequences are ENHRY and SYGVKD. V was clipped by 4 bases and J by 2 bases, with 14 bases between them. The DNA of the CDR3 is TGTGCCATCAGTGTGGGGGGGGGCTCTCAAGAGACCCAGTACTTC. Translating gives CAISVGGGSQETQYF.

This clone has only one observation. V gene TRBV6-1 combines with J gene TRBJ2-1; D is unclear. The CDR3 totals 15 residues. Trimming pared 2 bases from V and 0 bases from J, leaving 8 bases between. Germline V CDR1 and CDR2: MNHNS, SASEGT. CDR3 loop: CASSELPSSYNEQFF. CDR3 bases: TGTGCCAGCAGTGAACTCCCTAGCTCCTACAATGAGCAGTTCTTC.

This chain uses TRBV4-1 with TRBJ1-1; 8 positions match TRBD1. V dropped 0 bases and J dropped 3; count of bases not matched to a gene: 9. This CDR3 has 17 residues. CDR1 MGHRA and CDR2 YSYEKL come from the germline V gene. The CDR3 DNA reads TGCGCCAGCAGCCAAGAAACAGGGGGAATCGGGCACACTGAAGCTTTCTTT. This codes for CASSQETGGIGHTEAFF.

There are a few counts of this clone. V usage is TRBV4-2 and J usage is TRBJ2-5, with TRBD2 matching 12 bases. The CDR3 length is 16 residues. CDR1 is LGHNA, CDR2 YNFKEQ, per germline. With 4 bases clipped from V and 3 bases from J, the junction kept 6 bases outside the gene matches. CDR3 in amino acids: CASSPTSGRTEETQYF. The CDR3 DNA is TGTGCCAGCAGCCCGACTAGCGGGAGAACGGAAGAGACCCAGTACTTC.

This chain joins TRBV5-1 and TRBJ2-7; 14 nucleotides match TRBD2. CDR1 is SGHRS, CDR2 YFSETQ, per germline. Trimming at V came to 4 bases and at J to 7 bases, leaving 7 bases not matched to a gene. The CDR3 is 15 residues long. As DNA, the CDR3 is TGCGCCAGCAGCCCAGGACTAGCGGGAGGCTGGGAGCAGTACTTC. This sequence encodes CASSPGLAGGWEQYF. Complete variable domain (other parts from reference TRBV5-1 and TRBJ2-7): KAGVTQTPRYLIKTRGQQVTLSCSPISGHRSVSWYQQTPGQGLQFLFEYFSETQRNKGNFPGRFSGRQFSNSRSEMNVSTLELGDSALYLCASSPGLAGGWEQYFGPGTRLTVT.

The J gene is TRBJ1-3, the V gene TRBV10-3, with a possible D match to TRBD1 (6 bases). Germline V gene sequence: CDR1 ENHRY, CDR2 SYGVKD. Trimming took off 0 bases at V and 3 bases at J, with 6 bases between the two ends. CDR3 size: 14 residues. The CDR3 coding sequence is TGTGCCATCAGTGAGTCCAGGGGTGGAAACACCATATATTTT. Protein: CAISESRGGNTIYF.

Regarding this clone: Additional DNA sequences in this sample encode the identical CDR3. The rearrangement links TRBV20-1 to TRBJ2-5; D assignment may be TRBD1 or TRBD2 (5 bases each). CDR1 is DFQATT, CDR2 SNEGSKA, per germline (reference sequence). The CDR3 length is 10 residues. Trimming pared 5 bases from V and 5 bases from J, leaving 6 bases between. CDR3 in amino acids: CSARGETQYF. CDR3 bases: TGCAGTGCTCGGGGCGAGACCCAGTACTTC.

To note about this clone: This specimen includes other DNA sequences encoding the same CDR3. The V and J genes are TRBV7-9 and TRBJ2-5; D is possibly TRBD2 (5 bases). This CDR3 spans 11 amino acids. Deletions cut 4 bases from V and 5 bases from J, with 5 bases between. The germline CDR1 and CDR2 sequences are SEHNR and FQNEAQ (reference sequence). DNA of the CDR3: TGTGCCAGCAGCTCGGGGGAGACCCAGTACTTC. It yields the protein CASSSGETQYF.

The chain joins TRBV27 to TRBJ2-2; D unresolved. The ends were cut back, 3 bases at V and 7 bases at J, with 6 bases in the middle. Germline V CDR1 and CDR2: MNHEY, SMNVEV (reference sequence). CDR3 length equals 12 residues. The CDR3 is CASSLGHGELFF. The CDR3 nucleotides are TGTGCCAGCAGTTTGGGCCACGGGGAGCTGTTTTTT.

V gene TRBV6-5 combines with J gene TRBJ2-1, with TRBD2 matching 9 bases. Germline loops: CDR1 MNHEY, CDR2 SVGAGI. The CDR3 runs 15 residues. V shed 5 bases, J shed 6 bases, and the junction held 8 bases outside the gene matches. As DNA, the CDR3 is TGTGCCAGCAGTACCCTAGCGGGAATCCCCAATGAGCAGTTCTTC. Protein product: CASSTLAGIPNEQFF.

The CDR3 DNA is TGCAGCGTCGCCACGCTGAGCTCTGGAAACACCATATATTTT. Translating gives CSVATLSSGNTIYF. The V gene is TRBV29-1, the J gene TRBJ1-3; D gene ambiguous. Germline V CDR1 and CDR2: SQVTM, ANQGSEA. V lost 6 bases and J lost 0, with 12 bases in between. This CDR3 is 14 amino acids long.

This clone was observed once. This rearrangement joins TRBV30 to TRBJ1-5; D not certain. Germline values: CDR1 GTSNPN, CDR2 SVGIG (reference sequence). V dropped 2 bases and J dropped 0 bases, with 11 bases sitting between them. This CDR3 has 15 residues. The CDR3 DNA reads TGTGCCTGGAGTCTAGGACGTTATAGCAATCAGCCCCAGCATTTT. This encodes CAWSLGRYSNQPQHF.

The J gene is TRBJ2-7, the V gene TRBV6-5; no definite D call. V shed 7 bases and J shed 3 bases, with 16 bases lying between them. CDR1 and CDR2 from the germline V gene are MNHEY and SVGAGI. CDR3 length equals 14 residues. For the CDR3, the DNA is TGTGCCAGCACTAGGCCTGACAACCTCTACGAGCAGTACTTC. Amino acid sequence: CASTRPDNLYEQYF.

The V gene is TRBV27, the J gene TRBJ2-5; D unresolved. The V and J ends lost 5 bases and 5 bases respectively, with 6 bases between them. The CDR3 totals 11 residues. Germline assignment: CDR1 MNHEY and CDR2 SMNVEV (reference sequence). The CDR3 DNA reads as TGTGCCAGCAGTATGGGGGAGACCCAGTACTTC. Its protein product is CASSMGETQYF.

DNA of the CDR3: TGTGCCAGTAGTTGGCAGGGCCTTAACTACAATGAGCAGTTCTTC. Translation: CASSWQGLNYNEQFF. The gene calls are TRBV19 and TRBJ2-1, with D maybe TRBD1 (5 bases). Looked up from germline, CDR1 is LNHDA and CDR2 is SQIVND (reference sequence). With 5 bases removed from V and 3 bases from J, the gap between germline ends came to 14 bases. The CDR3 has 15 residues.

This clone was counted only a few times. The V call is TRBV19, the J call TRBJ1-5; no clear D gene. The CDR3 runs 12 residues. V shed 2 bases and J shed 4 bases, with 3 bases lying between them. Germline V lookup: CDR1 LNHDA, CDR2 SQIVND (reference sequence). This CDR3 is CASSILNQPQHF. Written as DNA, the CDR3 is TGTGCCAGTAGTATATTGAATCAGCCCCAGCATTTT.

This clone was seen just once. The V gene is TRBV7-9, the J gene TRBJ2-3, with 8 bases fitting TRBD2. The CDR3 covers 17 residues. V was pared by 1 base and J by 2 bases, with 8 bases of the junction left unmatched. Germline values: CDR1 SEHNR, CDR2 FQNEAQ (reference sequence). The DNA of the CDR3 is TGTGCCAGCAGCTTAGTATCCGGGGGGGTATACACAGATACGCAGTATTTT. Amino acids: CASSLVSGGVYTDTQYF.

This rearrangement joins TRBV5-4 to TRBJ1-2; TRBD1 is a possible D gene (6 bases). The V end was cut by 2 bases, the J end by 8 bases, with 13 bases between. This CDR3 contains 13 residues. Germline V gene sequence: CDR1 SGHNT, CDR2 YYREEE (reference sequence). CDR3 DNA sequence: TGTGCCAGCAGCTTACAGGGAGATAGAGGCTACACCTTC. Translating gives CASSLQGDRGYTF.